The entry below gives a single T cell receptor (beta chain) sequence along with its context. Antigen unknown. Compared with germline, one end of the junction differs, possibly owing to a read error. Both 60 Vbeta primers and 13 Jbeta primers went into the PCR. TCRdb's table, derived via immunoSEQ multiplex PCR, lists solely in-frame clones and lacks some. Among approximately 100,000 clones, roughly three quarters were seen once, and the ten largest hold around 9.9%. This sample is part of a study of cytomegalovirus exposure and HLA in healthy donors. Germline V CDR1 and CDR2: MGHDK, SYGVNS. The CDR3 is 15 residues long. General observations from the study: It emerged from a later analysis that several of the most significant clusters appeared to be linked to common viral pathogens. When presence/absence was analysed, sequencing depth was taken to be roughly uniform across donors. Association of a missense DCLRE1C variant with TCR beta V- and J-gene trimming was reported in a later analysis. An Asian-associated ancestry cluster reportedly showed fewer N-insertions than the approximately 630-donor mean in a later analysis.

The clonotype comes from a man between 40 and 49 years old in good health and CMV-seropositive. The J gene is TRBJ1-3, the V gene TRBV25-1; TRBD1 agrees at 11 bases. Material for sequencing was PBMCs. CDR3 protein: CASSEEGTGGTPGDF. Written as DNA, the CDR3 is TGTGCCAGCAGTGAGGAAGGGACAGGGGGGACGCCAGGGGATTTT.